This passage covers 8 T cell receptor beta chains from one sample sequenced in a study of CD8+CD57+ T cells in acquired aplastic anemia. Profiling that covered TCR beta VDJ and CDR3 relied on genomic DNA as its template. One entry per CDR3 protein results from TCRdb running MiXCR on the reads. The repertoire holds under 200,000 distinct CDR3 sequences, with more than 45% as singletons. The authors sequenced patients whose flow cytometry had shown CD8+CD57+ cell expansion. The source material was sorted CD4+, CD8+, or CD8+CD57+ T cells (not recorded which) from PBMCs. The receptor source for this set is a human donor with aplastic anemia.

V and J are TRBV3-1 and TRBJ2-5; D is perhaps TRBD1 (6 bases). The germline CDR1 and CDR2 sequences are LGHDT and YNNKEL (reference sequence). Trimming took off 2 bases at V and 1 base at J, with 8 bases between the two ends. The CDR3 runs to 14 residues. DNA for the CDR3: TGTGCCAGCAGCCAAAGGGGGTCCCAAGAGACCCAGTACTTC. Its translation: CASSQRGSQETQYF.

In nucleotides, the CDR3 is TGTGCCAGCAGTGTGACTAGCGGGAGTCCCCAAGAGACCCAGTACTTC. The encoded protein is CASSVTSGSPQETQYF. The chain carries TRBV6-1 and TRBJ2-5; 12 bases agree with TRBD2. This CDR3 has 16 amino acids. The ends lost 4 bases at V and 1 base at J; junction bases unmatched: 4. Germline lookup yields CDR1 MNHNS and CDR2 SASEGT.

The chain couples TRBV24-1 to TRBJ1-2, with D possibly matching TRBD1 (5 bases). V lost 0 bases and J lost 6, with 7 bases in between. This CDR3 contains 13 residues. The V gene's germline CDR1 is KGHDR and CDR2 SFDVKD. CDR3 protein: CATSDLRTNGYTF. The CDR3 DNA is TGTGCCACCAGTGATTTGAGGACAAATGGCTACACCTTC.

The rearrangement uses TRBV29-1 and TRBJ1-3; a possible D gene is TRBD1 (5 bases). The CDR3 has 14 residues. Germline CDR1 SQVTM, CDR2 ANQGSEA. Trimming left V 4 bases short and J 0 bases short, with 10 bases between. The DNA of the CDR3 is TGCAGCGTTGGTTGGGGACTCTCTGGAAACACCATATATTTT. Residues: CSVGWGLSGNTIYF.

The rearrangement links TRBV12-3 or TRBV12-4 to TRBJ1-1, with D perhaps TRBD1 (6 bases). Trimming stripped 5 bases from V and 2 bases from J, with 12 bases between. The CDR3 is 14 residues long. This CDR3 reads CASSLGHSNTEAFF. The DNA for the CDR3 is TGTGCCAGCAGTCTGGGACACAGCAACACTGAAGCTTTCTTT.

The V call is TRBV24-1, the J call TRBJ2-3, with 7 bases matching TRBD2. The J segment lost 3 bases and the V segment lost 1 base, leaving 3 bases of the junction unmatched. The CDR3 loop spans 15 amino acids. Germline assignment: CDR1 KGHDR and CDR2 SFDVKD. CDR3 in amino acids: CATSDFGGRTDTQYF. Written as DNA, the CDR3 is TGTGCCACCAGTGATTTCGGGGGGAGAACAGATACGCAGTATTTT.

J is TRBJ2-1 and V is TRBV29-1; 9 bases fit TRBD2. The CDR3 has 14 residues. V gave up 5 bases and J gave up 15 bases; unmatched junction bases: 17. Germline CDR1 SQVTM, CDR2 ANQGSEA. The chain's CDR3 is CSVKVEAGGPVMFF. The CDR3 DNA reads as TGCAGCGTTAAGGTCGAGGCGGGAGGGCCGGTAATGTTCTTC.

This clonotype was seen repeatedly, ten times or more. The rearrangement joins TRBV11-1 to TRBJ1-1; 7 nucleotides agree with TRBD1. CDR1 is SGHAT and CDR2 is FQDESV in the germline V gene (reference sequence). The CDR3 consists of 18 residues. V trimming: 1 base; J trimming: 1 base; junction bases outside the gene matches: 12. DNA of the CDR3: TGTGCCAGCAGCTTAGTGGGGGGAAAGGACAGGTCGAACACTGAAGCTTTCTTT. This codes for CASSLVGGKDRSNTEAFF.